This T cell receptor beta chain was observed in a study of control samples from healthy donors and cancer patients. V was pared by 1 base and J by 4 bases, with 3 bases of the junction left unmatched. This CDR3 contains 14 residues. Germline V CDR1 and CDR2: MDHEN, SYDVKM. This table comes from immunoSEQ multiplex PCR, and its TCRdb copy is limited to in-frame clones, with some not included. The sample holds about 140,000 clones, roughly 94% seen once. The chain uses TRBV28 and TRBJ1-2; 7 nucleotides agree with TRBD1. The sample comprised blood. The sequence came from a man aged 40-50 years in good health. The CDR3 reads CASSLSRTGYGYTF. The CDR3 DNA sequence: TGTGCCAGCAGTTTATCCCGGACAGGCTATGGCTACACCTTC.